Listed below are T cell receptor beta chains from one sample, sequenced in a study of T cells in Graves' hyperthyroidism and ophthalmopathy. TCRdb itself ran the multiplex PCR reads through MiXCR, one entry per CDR3 protein. Here the sample spans about 640,000 distinct CDR3 sequences, roughly 20% being singletons. The sequenced material came from blood. The receptors were sampled from a man aged 25-45 years with Graves' ophthalmopathy. Both conserved end residues are part of each CDR3. A D gene is named only where the DNA matches it firmly. Size values are once, few and many counts, or a class for expanded clones, and some rows have none.

clone_size: many
d_call: NA
v_call: TRBV28
j_call: TRBJ2-3
cdr3_nt: TGTGCCAGCAGTTTGAGTTTGACAGGCACAGATACGCAGTATTTT
cdr3_aa: CASSLSLTGTDTQYF

clone_size: NA
d_call: TRBD1
v_call: TRBV4-3
j_call: TRBJ1-5
cdr3_nt: TGCGCCAGCAGCCAAGAAAGCCCAACAGGGGTGAGTCAGCCCCAGCATTTT
cdr3_aa: CASSQESPTGVSQPQHF

clone_size: many
d_call: NA
v_call: TRBV28
j_call: TRBJ1-2
cdr3_nt: TGTGCCAGCAGTACCAGTAACTATGGCTACACCTTC
cdr3_aa: CASSTSNYGYTF

clone_size: NA
d_call: TRBD2
v_call: TRBV5-1
j_call: TRBJ2-1
cdr3_nt: TGCGCCAGCAGCTTGTTTCCCGGGACTAGCGGGAGCGGGGAGCAGTTCTTC
cdr3_aa: CASSLFPGTSGSGEQFF

clone_size: NA
d_call: TRBD1
v_call: TRBV29-1
j_call: TRBJ2-3
cdr3_nt: TGCAGCGCCAGGGACAGGGCTCTGGGTACGCAGTATTTT
cdr3_aa: CSARDRALGTQYF

clone_size: NA
d_call: TRBD2
v_call: TRBV6-1
j_call: TRBJ2-4
cdr3_nt: TGTGCCAGCAGCGACGGACTAGCGGGAGATGGAGGGTACTTC
cdr3_aa: CASSDGLAGDGGYF

clone_size: NA
d_call: TRBD2
v_call: TRBV7-2
j_call: TRBJ2-3
cdr3_nt: TGTGCCAGCAGCCCGGGGACTAGTGACGCAGATACGCAGTATTTT
cdr3_aa: CASSPGTSDADTQYF

clone_size: few
d_call: NA
v_call: TRBV12-3/TRBV12-4
j_call: TRBJ2-5
cdr3_nt: TGTGCCAGCAGTTTAGTAGACAGCGTAAACCAAGAGACCCAGTACTTC
cdr3_aa: CASSLVDSVNQETQYF

clone_size: NA
d_call: TRBD1
v_call: TRBV28
j_call: TRBJ1-2
cdr3_nt: TGTGCCAGCAGGTTAGGGGGCGCCTATGGCTACACCTTC
cdr3_aa: CASRLGGAYGYTF

clone_size: NA
d_call: NA
v_call: TRBV20-1
j_call: TRBJ2-2
cdr3_nt: TGCAGTGCTAGAGGGTCCGTGGTGAACACCGGGGAGCTGTTTTTT
cdr3_aa: CSARGSVVNTGELFF

clone_size: many
d_call: NA
v_call: TRBV30
j_call: TRBJ1-5
cdr3_nt: TGTGCCTGGAGTGGGGGGCAGGGTCATCAGCCCCAGCATTTT
cdr3_aa: CAWSGGQGHQPQHF

clone_size: NA
d_call: NA
v_call: TRBV2
j_call: TRBJ1-5
cdr3_nt: TGTGCCAGCAGTGGCGAAGGGACGGAGCCCCAGCATTTT
cdr3_aa: CASSGEGTEPQHF

clone_size: few
d_call: NA
v_call: TRBV4-2
j_call: TRBJ2-3
cdr3_nt: TGTGCCAGCAGCCAACTGAAATCTCGGGGAGGTTCGGATACGCAGTATTTT
cdr3_aa: CASSQLKSRGGSDTQYF

clone_size: few
d_call: NA
v_call: TRBV11-2
j_call: TRBJ2-3
cdr3_nt: TGTGCCAGCTCACCACGAGGTCCGGCGCTAGCGAAAGGCACAGATACGCAGTATTTT
cdr3_aa: CASSPRGPALAKGTDTQYF

clone_size: NA
d_call: NA
v_call: TRBV5-6
j_call: TRBJ1-1
cdr3_nt: TGTGCCAGCAGCCTCCGGGCCAGGGGTGAAGCTTTCTTT
cdr3_aa: CASSLRARGEAFF

clone_size: few
d_call: TRBD2
v_call: TRBV28
j_call: TRBJ2-5
cdr3_nt: TGTGCCAGCACCCGTAGCGGGGGCTACCAAGAGACCCAGTACTTC
cdr3_aa: CASTRSGGYQETQYF

clone_size: NA
d_call: NA
v_call: TRBV5-1
j_call: TRBJ1-1
cdr3_nt: TGCGCCAGCAGCTTGTCCCCCCAAACGGGCACTGAAGCTTTCTTT
cdr3_aa: CASSLSPQTGTEAFF

clone_size: NA
d_call: NA
v_call: TRBV12-3/TRBV12-4
j_call: TRBJ2-1
cdr3_nt: TGTGCCAGCAGTTTCACGTCGAATGAGCAGTTCTTC
cdr3_aa: CASSFTSNEQFF